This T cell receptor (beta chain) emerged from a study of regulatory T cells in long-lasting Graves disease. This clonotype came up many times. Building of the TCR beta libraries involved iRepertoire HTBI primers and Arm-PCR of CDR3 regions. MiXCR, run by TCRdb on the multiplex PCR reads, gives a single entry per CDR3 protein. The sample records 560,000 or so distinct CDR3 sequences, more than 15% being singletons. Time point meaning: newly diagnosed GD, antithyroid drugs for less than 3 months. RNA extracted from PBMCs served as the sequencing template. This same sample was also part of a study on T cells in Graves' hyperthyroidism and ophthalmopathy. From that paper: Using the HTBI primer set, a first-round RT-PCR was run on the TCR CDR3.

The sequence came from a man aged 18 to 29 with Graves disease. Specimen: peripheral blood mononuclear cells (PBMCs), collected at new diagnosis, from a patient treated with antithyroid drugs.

Here the CDR3 reads CASTLRTGVSEAFF. CDR3 sequence (DNA): TGTGCCAGCACCTTGCGGACAGGTGTAAGTGAAGCTTTCTTT. The V call is TRBV6-1, the J call TRBJ1-1; 7 nucleotides agree with TRBD1. The CDR3 has 14 amino acids. Unmatched junction bases numbered 12, after V lost 7 bases and J lost 7 bases. Per germline, CDR1 MNHNS and CDR2 SASEGT.